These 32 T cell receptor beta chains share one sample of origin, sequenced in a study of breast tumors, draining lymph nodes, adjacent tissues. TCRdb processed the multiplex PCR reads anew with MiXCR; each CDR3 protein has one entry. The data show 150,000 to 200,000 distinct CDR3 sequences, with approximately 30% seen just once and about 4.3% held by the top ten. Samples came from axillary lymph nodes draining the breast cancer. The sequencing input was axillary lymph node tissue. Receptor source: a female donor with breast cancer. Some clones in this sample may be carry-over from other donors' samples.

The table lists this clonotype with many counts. The CDR3 DNA sequence: TGTGCCAGCAGCGTAGGGGTGGGGGGATCCTACAATGAGCAGTTCTTC. Residues: CASSVGVGGSYNEQFF. The chain is built from TRBV9 and TRBJ2-1, with D possibly TRBD2 on 6 matching bases. This CDR3 spans 16 amino acids. CDR1 is SGDLS and CDR2 is YYNGEE in the germline V gene. Trimming removed 0 bases from V and 1 base from J, with 11 bases in between.

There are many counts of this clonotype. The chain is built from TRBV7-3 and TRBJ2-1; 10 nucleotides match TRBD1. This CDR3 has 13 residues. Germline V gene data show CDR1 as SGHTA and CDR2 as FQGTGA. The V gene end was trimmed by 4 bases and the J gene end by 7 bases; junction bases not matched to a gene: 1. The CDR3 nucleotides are TGTGCCAGCAGCTCGGGACAGGGGAATGAGCAGTTCTTC. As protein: CASSSGQGNEQFF.

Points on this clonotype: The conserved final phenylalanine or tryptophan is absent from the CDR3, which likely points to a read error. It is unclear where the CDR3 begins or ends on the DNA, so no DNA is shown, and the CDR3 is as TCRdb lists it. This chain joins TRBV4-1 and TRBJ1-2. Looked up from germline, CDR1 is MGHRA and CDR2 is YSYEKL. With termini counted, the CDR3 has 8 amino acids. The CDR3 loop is CASSQDQG.

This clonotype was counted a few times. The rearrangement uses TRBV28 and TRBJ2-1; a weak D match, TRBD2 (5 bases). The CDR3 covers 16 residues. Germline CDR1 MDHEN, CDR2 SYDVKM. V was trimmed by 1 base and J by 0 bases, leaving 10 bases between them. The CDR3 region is CASSLSAGGSYNEQFF. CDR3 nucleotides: TGTGCCAGCAGTTTATCGGCGGGCGGCTCCTACAATGAGCAGTTCTTC. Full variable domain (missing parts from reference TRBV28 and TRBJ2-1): DVKVTQSSRYLVKRTGEKVFLECVQDMDHENMFWYRQDPGLGLRLIYFSYDVKMKEKGDIPEGYSVSREKKERFSLILESASTNQTSMYLCASSLSAGGSYNEQFFGPGTRLTVL.

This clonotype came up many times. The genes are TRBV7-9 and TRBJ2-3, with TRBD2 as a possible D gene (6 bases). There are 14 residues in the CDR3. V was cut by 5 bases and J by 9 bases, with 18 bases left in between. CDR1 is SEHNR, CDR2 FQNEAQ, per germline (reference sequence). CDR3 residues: CASSGDGGRNTQYF. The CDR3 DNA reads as TGTGCCAGCAGCGGAGATGGGGGGAGGAACACGCAGTATTTT.

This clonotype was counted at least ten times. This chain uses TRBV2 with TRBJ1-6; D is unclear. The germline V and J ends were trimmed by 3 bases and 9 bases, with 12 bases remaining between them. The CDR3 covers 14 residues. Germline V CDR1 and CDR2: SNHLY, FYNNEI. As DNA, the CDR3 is TGTGCCAGCAGTGATGATGGTAGGCGTTCACCCCTCCACTTT. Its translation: CASSDDGRRSPLHF.

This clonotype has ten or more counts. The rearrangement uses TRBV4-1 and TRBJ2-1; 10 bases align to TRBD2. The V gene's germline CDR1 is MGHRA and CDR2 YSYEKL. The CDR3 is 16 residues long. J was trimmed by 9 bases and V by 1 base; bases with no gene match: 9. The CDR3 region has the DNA TGCGCCAGCAGCCAAGGGGTTAGCGGGAGGAAGTTTGAGCAGTTCTTC. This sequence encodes CASSQGVSGRKFEQFF.

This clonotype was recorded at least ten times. The chain's CDR3 is CASSFETGVDEQFF. Written as DNA, the CDR3 is TGTGCCAGCAGTTTCGAGACAGGGGTGGATGAGCAGTTCTTC. The chain recombines TRBV6-5 with TRBJ2-1; TRBD1 matches at 8 bases. CDR1 and CDR2 (germline): MNHEY, SVGAGI. This CDR3 contains 14 residues. The V and J ends lost 4 bases and 8 bases, in that order; junction bases with no gene match: 7.

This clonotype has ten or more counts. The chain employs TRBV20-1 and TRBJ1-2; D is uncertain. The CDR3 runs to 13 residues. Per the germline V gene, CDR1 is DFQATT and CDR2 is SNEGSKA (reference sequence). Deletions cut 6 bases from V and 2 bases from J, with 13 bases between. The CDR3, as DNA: TGCAGTGCGACCGACGAGGCCAACTATGGCTACACCTTC. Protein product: CSATDEANYGYTF.

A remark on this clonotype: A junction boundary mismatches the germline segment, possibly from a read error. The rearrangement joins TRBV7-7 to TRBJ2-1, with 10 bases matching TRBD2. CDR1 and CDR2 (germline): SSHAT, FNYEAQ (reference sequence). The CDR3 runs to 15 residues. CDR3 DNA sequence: TGTGCTAGCAGCTCCCAAGCGGGGGGGTACAATGAGCAGTTCTTC. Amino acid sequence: CASSSQAGGYNEQFF.

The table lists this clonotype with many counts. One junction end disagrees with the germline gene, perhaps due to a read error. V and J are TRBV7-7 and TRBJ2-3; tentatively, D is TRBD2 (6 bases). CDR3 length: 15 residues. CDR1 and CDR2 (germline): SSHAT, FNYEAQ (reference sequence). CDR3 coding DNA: TGTGCTAGCAGCCTCGGGGACTCGGGAACAGATACGCAGTATTTT. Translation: CASSLGDSGTDTQYF.

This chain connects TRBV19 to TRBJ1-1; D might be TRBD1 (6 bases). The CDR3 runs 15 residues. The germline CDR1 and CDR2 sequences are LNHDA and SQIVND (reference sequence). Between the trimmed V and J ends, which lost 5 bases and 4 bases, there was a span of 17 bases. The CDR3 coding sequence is TGTGCCAGTAGTCCCGGGGAGGGGGAATTCACTGAAGCTTTCTTT. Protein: CASSPGEGEFTEAFF.

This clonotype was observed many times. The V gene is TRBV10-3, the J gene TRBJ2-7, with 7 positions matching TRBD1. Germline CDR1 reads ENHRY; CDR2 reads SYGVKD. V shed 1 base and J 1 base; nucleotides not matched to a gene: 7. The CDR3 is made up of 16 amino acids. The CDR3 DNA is TGTGCCATCAGTGAGTATAACAGGGGTTTGTCCTACGAGCAGTACTTC. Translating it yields CAISEYNRGLSYEQYF.

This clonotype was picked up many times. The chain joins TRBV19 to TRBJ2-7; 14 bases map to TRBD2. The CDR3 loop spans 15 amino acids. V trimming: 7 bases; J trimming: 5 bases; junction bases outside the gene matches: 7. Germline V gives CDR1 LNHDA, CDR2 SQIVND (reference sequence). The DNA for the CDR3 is TGTGCCAGTATCCCGGGACTAGCGGGAGAGGACGAGCAGTACTTC. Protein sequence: CASIPGLAGEDEQYF.

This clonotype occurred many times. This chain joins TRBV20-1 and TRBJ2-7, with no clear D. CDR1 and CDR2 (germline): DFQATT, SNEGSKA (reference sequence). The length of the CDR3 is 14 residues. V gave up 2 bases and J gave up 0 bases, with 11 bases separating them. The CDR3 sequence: CSARNIGSSYEQYF. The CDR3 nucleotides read TGCAGTGCTAGAAACATCGGGTCCTCCTACGAGCAGTACTTC.

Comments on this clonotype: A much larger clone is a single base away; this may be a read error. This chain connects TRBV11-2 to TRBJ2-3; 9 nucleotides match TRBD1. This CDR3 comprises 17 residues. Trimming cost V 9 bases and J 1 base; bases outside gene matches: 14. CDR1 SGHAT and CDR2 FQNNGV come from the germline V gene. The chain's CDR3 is CASAPGQGPRGTDTQYF. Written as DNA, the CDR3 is TGTGCCAGTGCCCCGGGACAGGGTCCTCGAGGCACAGATACGCAGTATTTT.

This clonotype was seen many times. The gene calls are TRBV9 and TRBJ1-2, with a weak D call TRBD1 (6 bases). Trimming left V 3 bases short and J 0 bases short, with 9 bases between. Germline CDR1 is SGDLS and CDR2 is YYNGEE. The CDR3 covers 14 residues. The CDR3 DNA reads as TGTGCCAGCAGCGCCGGGACAACTAACTATGGCTACACCTTC. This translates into CASSAGTTNYGYTF.

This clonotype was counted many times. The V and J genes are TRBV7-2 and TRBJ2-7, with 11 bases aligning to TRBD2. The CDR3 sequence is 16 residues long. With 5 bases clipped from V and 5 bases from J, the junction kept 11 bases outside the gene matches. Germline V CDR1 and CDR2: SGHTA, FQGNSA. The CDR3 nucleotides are TGTGCCAGCAGCCGGACTAGCGGGTATAAGATCGACGAGCAGTACTTC. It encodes CASSRTSGYKIDEQYF.

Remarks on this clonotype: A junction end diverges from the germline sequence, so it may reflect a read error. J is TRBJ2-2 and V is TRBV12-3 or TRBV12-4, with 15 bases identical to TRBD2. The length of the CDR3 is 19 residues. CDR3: CASSFTGTSGRWNTRELFF. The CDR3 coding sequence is TGTGCCAGCAGTTTCACCGGGACTAGCGGGAGGTGGAACACCAGGGAGCTGTTTTTT.

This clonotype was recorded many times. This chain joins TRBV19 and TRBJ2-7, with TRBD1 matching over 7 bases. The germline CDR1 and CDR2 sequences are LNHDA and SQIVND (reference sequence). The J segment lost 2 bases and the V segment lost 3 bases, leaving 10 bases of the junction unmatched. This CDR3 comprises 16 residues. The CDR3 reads CASSIGPGQLAYEQYF. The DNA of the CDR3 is TGTGCCAGTAGTATTGGGCCGGGACAGTTGGCCTACGAGCAGTACTTC.

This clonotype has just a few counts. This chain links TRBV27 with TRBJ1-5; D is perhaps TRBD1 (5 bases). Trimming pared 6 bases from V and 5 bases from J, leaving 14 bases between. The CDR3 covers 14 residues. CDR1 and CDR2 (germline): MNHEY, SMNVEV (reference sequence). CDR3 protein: CASSDQGPHQPQHF. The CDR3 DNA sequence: TGTGCCAGCAGCGATCAGGGCCCTCATCAGCCCCAGCATTTT.

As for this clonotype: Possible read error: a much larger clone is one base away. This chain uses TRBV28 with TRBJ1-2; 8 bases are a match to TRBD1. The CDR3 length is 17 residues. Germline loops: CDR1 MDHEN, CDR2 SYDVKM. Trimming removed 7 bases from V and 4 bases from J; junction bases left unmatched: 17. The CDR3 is CASTGPGGDFTSYGYTF. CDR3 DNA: TGTGCCAGCACTGGTCCAGGGGGCGATTTCACCTCCTATGGCTACACCTTC.

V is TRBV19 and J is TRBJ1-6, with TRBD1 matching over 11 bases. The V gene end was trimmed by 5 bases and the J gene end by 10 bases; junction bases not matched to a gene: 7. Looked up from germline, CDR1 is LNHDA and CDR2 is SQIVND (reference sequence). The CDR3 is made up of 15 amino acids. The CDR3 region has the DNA TGTGCCAGTAGTCCAACCGGGACAGGGGGATCACCCCTCCACTTT. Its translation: CASSPTGTGGSPLHF.

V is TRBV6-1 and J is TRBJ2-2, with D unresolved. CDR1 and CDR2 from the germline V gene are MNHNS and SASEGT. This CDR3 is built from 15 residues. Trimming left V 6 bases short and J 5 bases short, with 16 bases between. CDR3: CASRNAAPETGELFF. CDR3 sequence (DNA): TGTGCCAGCAGGAATGCTGCCCCAGAGACCGGGGAGCTGTTTTTT.

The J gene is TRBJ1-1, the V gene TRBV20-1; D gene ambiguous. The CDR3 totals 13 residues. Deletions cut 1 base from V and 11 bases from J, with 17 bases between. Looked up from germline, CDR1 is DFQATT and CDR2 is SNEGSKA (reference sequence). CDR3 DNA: TGCAGTGCTAGAGTTAGATCGGAGACCTGGGCTTTCTTT. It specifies CSARVRSETWAFF.

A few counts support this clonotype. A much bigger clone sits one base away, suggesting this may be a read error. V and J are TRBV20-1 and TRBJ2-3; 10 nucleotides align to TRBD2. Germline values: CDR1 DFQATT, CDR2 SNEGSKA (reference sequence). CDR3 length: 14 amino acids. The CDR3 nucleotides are TGCAGTGCACAGCGGGGGGGCGGCACAGCTACGCAGTATTTT. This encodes CSAQRGGGTATQYF.

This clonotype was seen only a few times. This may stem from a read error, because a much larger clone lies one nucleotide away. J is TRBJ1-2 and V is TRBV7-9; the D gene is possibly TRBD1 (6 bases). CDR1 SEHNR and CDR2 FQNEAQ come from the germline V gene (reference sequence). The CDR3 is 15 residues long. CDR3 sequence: CASTEFIDGGYGYPF. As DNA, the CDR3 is TGTGCCAGCACCGAATTTATAGACGGGGGCTATGGCTACCCCTTC.

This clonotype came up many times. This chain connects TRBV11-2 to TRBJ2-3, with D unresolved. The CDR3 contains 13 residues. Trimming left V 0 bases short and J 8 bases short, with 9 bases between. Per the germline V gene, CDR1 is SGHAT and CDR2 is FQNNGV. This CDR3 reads CASSLEVRGTQYF. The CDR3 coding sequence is TGTGCCAGCAGCTTAGAGGTACGAGGTACGCAGTATTTT.

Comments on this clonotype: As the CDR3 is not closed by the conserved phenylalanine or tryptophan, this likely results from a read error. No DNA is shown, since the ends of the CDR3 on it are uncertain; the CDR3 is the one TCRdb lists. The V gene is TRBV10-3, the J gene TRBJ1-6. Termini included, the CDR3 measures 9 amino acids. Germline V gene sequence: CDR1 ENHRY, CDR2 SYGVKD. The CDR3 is CGISESINR.

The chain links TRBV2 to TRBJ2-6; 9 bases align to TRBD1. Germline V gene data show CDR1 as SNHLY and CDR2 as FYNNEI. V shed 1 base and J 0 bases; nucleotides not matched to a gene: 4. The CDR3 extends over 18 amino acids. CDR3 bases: TGTGCCAGCAGTGAAGTGACAGGGGGAACCTCTGGGGCCAACGTCCTGACTTTC. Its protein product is CASSEVTGGTSGANVLTF.

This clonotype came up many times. The CDR3 reads CASSLAGTSTYEQYF. The CDR3 nucleotides are TGCGCCAGCAGCTTGGCCGGGACGTCAACCTACGAGCAGTACTTC. The chain joins TRBV5-1 to TRBJ2-7; possibly TRBD1 or TRBD2 for D (5 bases each). The CDR3 is 15 amino acids. The V end was cut by 0 bases, the J end by 2 bases, with 12 bases between. The germline gives CDR1 SGHRS, CDR2 YFSETQ.

CDR3 region: CAWGLAGAYNEQFF. In nucleotides, the CDR3 is TGTGCCTGGGGACTAGCGGGGGCCTACAATGAGCAGTTCTTC. This sequence joins TRBV30 and TRBJ2-1; 13 bases match TRBD2. The germline V gene has CDR1 GTSNPN and CDR2 SVGIG (reference sequence). This CDR3 has 14 amino acids. The trim removed 5 bases at V and 2 bases at J, leaving 0 bases unmatched.